Sequencing of this T cell receptor (beta chain) was carried out in a study of T cells in Graves' hyperthyroidism and ophthalmopathy. The sample holds a few counts of this clonotype. It was RNA transcripts that yielded the amplified TCR beta CDR3 regions. The HTBI primer set drove a first-round RT-PCR of the TCR CDR3. Each CDR3 protein gets one entry after TCRdb re-called the multiplex PCR reads with MiXCR. The table records under 350,000 distinct CDR3 sequences, around 13% of them present only once. The CDR3 is 16 residues long. Deletions cut 3 bases from V and 3 bases from J, with 18 bases between. From germline, CDR1 is SGDLS and CDR2 YYNGEE.

This rearrangement joins TRBV9 to TRBJ1-2; D may be TRBD1 (5 bases). This sequence was found in a woman aged 40 to 49 with Graves' hyperthyroidism. Sequenced sample: blood. The CDR3 region is CASSEWTGGTHYGYTF. CDR3 DNA sequence: TGTGCCAGCAGCGAATGGACGGGAGGGACCCACTATGGCTACACCTTC.